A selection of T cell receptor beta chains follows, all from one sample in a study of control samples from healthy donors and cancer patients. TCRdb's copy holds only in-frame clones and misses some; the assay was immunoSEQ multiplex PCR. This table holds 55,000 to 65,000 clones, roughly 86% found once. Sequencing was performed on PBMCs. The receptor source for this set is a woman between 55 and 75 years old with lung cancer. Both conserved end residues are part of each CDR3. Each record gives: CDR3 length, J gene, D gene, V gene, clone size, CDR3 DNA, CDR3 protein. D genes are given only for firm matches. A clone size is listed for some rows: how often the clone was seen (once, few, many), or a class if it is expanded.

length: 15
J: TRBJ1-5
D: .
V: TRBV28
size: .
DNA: TGTGCCAGCAGTTTCCTCCAGAATAGCAATCAGCCCCAGCATTTT
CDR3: CASSFLQNSNQPQHF

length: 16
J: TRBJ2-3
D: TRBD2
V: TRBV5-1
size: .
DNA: TGCGCCAGCAGCCCCCGACTAGCGGGATCCACAGATACGCAGTATTTT
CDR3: CASSPRLAGSTDTQYF

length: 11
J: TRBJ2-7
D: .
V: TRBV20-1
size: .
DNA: TGCAGTGCCCTGGACTTGGTCGAGCAGTACTTC
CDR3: CSALDLVEQYF

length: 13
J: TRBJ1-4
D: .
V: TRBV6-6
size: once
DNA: TGTGCCAGCAGTTACTCCTCTAATGAAAAACTGTTTTTT
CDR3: CASSYSSNEKLFF

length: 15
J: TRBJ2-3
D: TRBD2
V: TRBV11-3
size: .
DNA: TGTGCCAGCAGCTCGCGGGGGGTTGGCACAGATACGCAGTATTTT
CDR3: CASSSRGVGTDTQYF

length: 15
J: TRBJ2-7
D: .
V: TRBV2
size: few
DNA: TGTGCCAGCCTCACGGGCGGGTACGACTCCTACGAGCAGTACTTC
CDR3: CASLTGGYDSYEQYF

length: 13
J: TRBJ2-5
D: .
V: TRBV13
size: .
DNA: TGTGCCAGCAGCTCCGATACAGAGGAGACCCAGTACTTC
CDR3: CASSSDTEETQYF

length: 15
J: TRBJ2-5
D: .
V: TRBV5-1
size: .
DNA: TGCGCCAGCAGCTTGGGGCCGGGGCAACAAGAGACCCAGTACTTC
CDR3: CASSLGPGQQETQYF

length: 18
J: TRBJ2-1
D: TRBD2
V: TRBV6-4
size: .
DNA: TGTGCCAGCAGTGTGAAGGGTCCGCCTAGCGGGAACTCCAATGAGCAGTTCTTC
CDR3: CASSVKGPPSGNSNEQFF

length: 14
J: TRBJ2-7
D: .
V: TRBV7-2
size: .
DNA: TGTGCCAGCAGCCCACGCGTGAGCTCCTACGAGCAGTACTTC
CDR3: CASSPRVSSYEQYF

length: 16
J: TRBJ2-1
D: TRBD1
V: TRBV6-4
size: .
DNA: TGTGCCAGCAGTGACACGGACAGGAGCCACTACAATGAGCAGTTCTTC
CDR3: CASSDTDRSHYNEQFF

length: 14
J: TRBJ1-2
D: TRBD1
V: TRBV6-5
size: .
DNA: TGTGCCAGCAGTTACCGTCAGGGGGCGGGTGGCTACACCTTC
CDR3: CASSYRQGAGGYTF

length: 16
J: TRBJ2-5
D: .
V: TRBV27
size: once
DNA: TGTGCCAGCAGTTTATCGGGGGTAAGGGTACAAGAGACCCAGTACTTC
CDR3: CASSLSGVRVQETQYF

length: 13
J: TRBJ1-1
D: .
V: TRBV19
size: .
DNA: TGTGCCAGTACCGGAGTAGGGAACACTGAAGCTTTCTTT
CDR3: CASTGVGNTEAFF

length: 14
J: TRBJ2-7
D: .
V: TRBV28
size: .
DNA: TGTGCCAGCAGTTTTTTTAGCGGAGCCTACGAGCAGTACTTC
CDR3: CASSFFSGAYEQYF

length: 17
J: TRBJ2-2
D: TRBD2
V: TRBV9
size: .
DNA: TGTGCCAGCAGCGTAGCGTCCACTAGCGGGTTTACCGGGGAGCTGTTTTTT
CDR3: CASSVASTSGFTGELFF

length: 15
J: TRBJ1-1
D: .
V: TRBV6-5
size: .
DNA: TGTGCCAGCAGCCGGGACCGGATTCTAAACACTGAAGCTTTCTTT
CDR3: CASSRDRILNTEAFF

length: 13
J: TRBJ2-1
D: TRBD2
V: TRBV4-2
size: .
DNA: TGTGCCAGCAGCCTCGGGACTAACAATGAGCAGTTCTTC
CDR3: CASSLGTNNEQFF

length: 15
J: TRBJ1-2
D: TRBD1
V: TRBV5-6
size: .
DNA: TGTGCCAGCAGCTTGCTGGTACAGGGGGCGTTTGGCTACACCTTC
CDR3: CASSLLVQGAFGYTF

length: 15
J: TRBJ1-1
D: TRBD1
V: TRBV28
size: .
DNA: TGTGCCAGCAATTTACCGGGACAGCTCAACACTGAAGCTTTCTTT
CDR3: CASNLPGQLNTEAFF

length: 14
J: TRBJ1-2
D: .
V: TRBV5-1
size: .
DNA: TGCGCCAGCAGCCCGGCGGCAGGGAACTATGGCTACACCTTC
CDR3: CASSPAAGNYGYTF

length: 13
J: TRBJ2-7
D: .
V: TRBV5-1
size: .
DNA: TGCGCCAGCAGCTTGGATGCAGCCTACGAGCAGTACTTC
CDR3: CASSLDAAYEQYF

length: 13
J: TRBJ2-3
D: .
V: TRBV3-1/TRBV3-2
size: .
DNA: TGTGCCAGCAGCCAAGGAGGCACAGATACGCAGTATTTT
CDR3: CASSQGGTDTQYF

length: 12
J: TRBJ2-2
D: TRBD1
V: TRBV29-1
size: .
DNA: TGCAGCTTTAACAGGGGTACCGGGGAGCTGTTTTTT
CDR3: CSFNRGTGELFF

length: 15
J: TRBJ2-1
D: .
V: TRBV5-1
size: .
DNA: TGCGCCAGCAGCTTTTTCGGGACACAGTACAATGAGCAGTTCTTC
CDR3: CASSFFGTQYNEQFF

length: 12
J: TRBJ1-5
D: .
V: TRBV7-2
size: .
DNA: TGTGCCAGCAGCTACAGCAATCAGCCCCAGCATTTT
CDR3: CASSYSNQPQHF

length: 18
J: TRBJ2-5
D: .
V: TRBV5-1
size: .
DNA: TGCGCCAGCAGTTTTGGGGGGGTGACAGGGGCTCCCCAAGAGACCCAGTACTTC
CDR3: CASSFGGVTGAPQETQYF

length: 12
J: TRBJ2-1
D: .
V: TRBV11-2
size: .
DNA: TGTGCCAGCAGGCACCCTCGGCATGAGCAGTTCTTC
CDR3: CASRHPRHEQFF

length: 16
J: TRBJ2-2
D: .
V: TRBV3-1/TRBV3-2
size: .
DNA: TGTGCCAGCAGCCATGCCCCGGGACCGACCCCCGGGGAGCTGTTTTTT
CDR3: CASSHAPGPTPGELFF

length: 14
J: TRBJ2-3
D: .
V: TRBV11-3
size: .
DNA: TGTGCCAGCAGCCCCAGCGGACCCACAGATACGCAGTATTTT
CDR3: CASSPSGPTDTQYF

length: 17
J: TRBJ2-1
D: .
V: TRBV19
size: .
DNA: TGTGCCAGTAGTACCCCTACTAGCCGAAGCTCCTACAATGAGCAGTTCTTC
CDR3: CASSTPTSRSSYNEQFF

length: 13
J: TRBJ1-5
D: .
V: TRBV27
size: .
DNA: TGTGCCAGCAACGCAGGTCGGAATCAGCCCCAGCATTTT
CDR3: CASNAGRNQPQHF

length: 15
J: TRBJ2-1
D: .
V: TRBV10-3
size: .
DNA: TGTGCCATCAGTGATCTCCTTGGAGGCTCGGGTGAGCAGTTCTTC
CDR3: CAISDLLGGSGEQFF

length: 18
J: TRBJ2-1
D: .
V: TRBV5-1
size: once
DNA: TGCGCCAGCAGCCCGGGACCCTTTCGTGGACAGCGGTACAATGAGCAGTTCTTC
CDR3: CASSPGPFRGQRYNEQFF

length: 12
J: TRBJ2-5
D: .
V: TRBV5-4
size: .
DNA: TGTGCCAGCAGCTTCAGGCCCGAGACCCAGTACTTC
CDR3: CASSFRPETQYF

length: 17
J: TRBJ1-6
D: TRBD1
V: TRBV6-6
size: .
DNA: TGTGCCAGCAGTCAGGACAGGGGATTCTCTATTGGTTCACCCCTCCACTTT
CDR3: CASSQDRGFSIGSPLHF

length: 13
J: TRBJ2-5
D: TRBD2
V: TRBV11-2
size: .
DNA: TGTGCCAGCAGCGCAGGGACTAAAGAGACCCAGTACTTC
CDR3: CASSAGTKETQYF

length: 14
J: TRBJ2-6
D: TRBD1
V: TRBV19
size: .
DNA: TGTGCCAGTAGTCAGGGGGCTGGGGCCAACGTCCTGACTTTC
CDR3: CASSQGAGANVLTF

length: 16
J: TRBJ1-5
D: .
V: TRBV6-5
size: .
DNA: TGTGCCAGCAGTTACCGGAGAATTGATAGCAATCAGCCCCAGCATTTT
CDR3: CASSYRRIDSNQPQHF

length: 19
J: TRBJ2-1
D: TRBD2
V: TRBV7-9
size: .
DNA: TGTGCCAGCAGCTTACTCCCGGGACTAGCGGGCCCGAGGCGGAATGAGCAGTTCTTC
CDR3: CASSLLPGLAGPRRNEQFF

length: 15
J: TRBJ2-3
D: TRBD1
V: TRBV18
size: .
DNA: TGTGCCAGCTCACCCCCGGGACAGTCCACAGATACGCAGTATTTT
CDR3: CASSPPGQSTDTQYF

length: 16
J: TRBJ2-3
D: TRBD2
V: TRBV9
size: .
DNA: TGTGCCAGCAGCGTAGCTCGCGGGAGCGGCACAGATACGCAGTATTTT
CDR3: CASSVARGSGTDTQYF

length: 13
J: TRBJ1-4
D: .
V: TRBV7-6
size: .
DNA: TGTGCCAGCAGCTTAGGGTCCCCTGGAAAACTGTTTTTT
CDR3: CASSLGSPGKLFF

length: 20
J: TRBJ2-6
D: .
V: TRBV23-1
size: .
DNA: TGCGCCAGCAGTCATGGCCCAGGGGCCGCTTTAAGAGCTGGGGCCAACGTCCTGACTTTC
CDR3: CASSHGPGAALRAGANVLTF

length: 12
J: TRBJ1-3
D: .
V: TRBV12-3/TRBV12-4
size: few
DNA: TGTGCCACAGGGACCTCTGGAAACACCATATATTTT
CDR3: CATGTSGNTIYF

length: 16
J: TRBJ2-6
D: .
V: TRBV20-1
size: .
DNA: TGCAGTGCTAGTGGGGGTTACCGCTCTGGGGCCAACGTCCTGACTTTC
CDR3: CSASGGYRSGANVLTF

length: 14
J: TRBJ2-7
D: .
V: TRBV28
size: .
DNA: TGTGCCAGCGGACGGGGGAGGGGGGTCTACGAGCAGTACTTC
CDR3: CASGRGRGVYEQYF

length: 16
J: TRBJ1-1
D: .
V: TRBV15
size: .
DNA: TGTGCCACCAGCAGAGATAAGGCGGTCAGAGGCGCTGAAGCTTTCTTT
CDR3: CATSRDKAVRGAEAFF

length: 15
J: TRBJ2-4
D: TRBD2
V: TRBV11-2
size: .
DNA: TGTGCCAGCAGCTTAGAGAGCGGGGGATGGGACATTCAGTACTTC
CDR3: CASSLESGGWDIQYF

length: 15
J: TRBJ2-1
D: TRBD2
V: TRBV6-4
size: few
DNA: TGTGCCAGCAGTGTACTAGCGGGATCCTACAATGAGCAGTTCTTC
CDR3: CASSVLAGSYNEQFF